This TCR beta chain was identified in a study of cytomegalovirus exposure and HLA in healthy donors. Some clones are missing from TCRdb's copy, which holds only in-frame ones; the method was immunoSEQ multiplex PCR. The profile shows approximately 76,000 clones, over 85% of them singletons. V was shortened by 9 bases and J by 7 bases, with 16 bases between the two germline ends. The germline V gene has CDR1 MNHEY and CDR2 SVGAGI. CDR3 length equals 13 residues. The chain couples TRBV6-5 to TRBJ2-1; weak D call: TRBD2 (5 bases). The sequencing input was PBMCs. This clonotype originated in a woman aged 18-29 years in good health and CMV-seronegative. CDR3 amino acids: CASSLVHGNEQFF. CDR3 coding DNA: TGTGCCAGTTCACTAGTCCACGGAAATGAGCAGTTCTTC.